Here is one TCR beta chain with its context. These data are taken from a study of blood T cell repertoires in COVID-19. For the study at large: Collection of acute and convalescent COVID-19 samples took place in the United States, Italy and Spain. From T cells, B-cell-depleted T cells, or PBMCs came the material, which was cDNA or gDNA.

The junction had 7 bases not matched to a gene; V was cut back by 5 bases and J by 7 bases. The germline CDR1 and CDR2 sequences are SGHTA and FQGNSA. This CDR3 spans 15 amino acids. In the study's own analysis: Amplification of reference gene primers was used by the study to estimate nucleated cell counts. Using immunoSEQ multiplex PCR, the repertoire was profiled, and TCRdb retains in-frame clones only, with some absent. That table gives V, J and clone size, and the DNA gave D and trimming. Of around 500,000 clones detected, approximately 83% appear once; the ten largest clones hold approximately 3.2%.

Source material: peripheral blood. The sequence was collected from a human donor in a cohort sampled during active COVID-19. The J gene is TRBJ2-7, the V gene TRBV7-2, with 14 bases that match TRBD2. CDR3 sequence reads: CASSGTSGSLGEQYF. CDR3 DNA: TGTGCCAGCAGCGGGACTAGCGGGAGTCTGGGGGAGCAGTACTTC. The full variable domain, its missing parts supplied by reference TRBV7-2 and TRBJ2-7, is GAGVSQSPSNKVTEKGKDVELRCDPISGHTALYWYRQSLGQGLEFLIYFQGNSAPDKSGLPSDRFSAERTGGSVSTLTIQRTQQEDSAVYLCASSGTSGSLGEQYFGPGTRLTVT.